This is a list of T cell receptor beta chains from one sample in a study of read filtering for tumor transcriptome and immune sequencing. TCRdb redid the calling of the reads with MiXCR, one entry per CDR3 protein. In the table there are about 130,000 distinct CDR3 sequences, under 15% of which are singletons. The specimen was a population of CD138-negative cells sorted from bone marrow. These receptors came from a donor older than 35 with multiple myeloma. Each CDR3 is given with its conserved first and last residue. The D gene is left open where the match is weak. Clone size is given for some rows only: seen once, a few or many times, or a class if the clone is expanded.

few | TRBJ1-1 | TRBV6-1 | - | CASSDLAVADTEAFF | TGTGCCAGCAGTGATCTGGCCGTTGCGGACACTGAAGCTTTCTTT
many | TRBJ1-1 | TRBV29-1 | - | CSGEGESEAFF | TGCAGCGGTGAGGGGGAGAGTGAAGCTTTCTTT
many | TRBJ2-5 | TRBV12-3/TRBV12-4 | - | CASTRGAGETQYF | TGTGCCAGCACGAGGGGGGCAGGAGAGACCCAGTACTTC
many | TRBJ2-7 | TRBV5-1 | - | CASSLGSRGPHYEQYF | TGCGCCAGCAGCTTGGGGTCACGCGGGCCGCATTACGAGCAGTACTTC
- | TRBJ1-2 | TRBV3-1 | TRBD1 | CASSQAQGADGYTF | TGTGCCAGCAGCCAAGCACAGGGGGCAGATGGCTACACCTTC
few | TRBJ2-5 | TRBV6-2/TRBV6-3 | - | CASSMGFGETQYF | TGTGCCAGCAGTATGGGCTTCGGGGAGACCCAGTACTTC
many | TRBJ1-1 | TRBV2 | - | CASSGDREAFF | TGTGCCAGCAGTGGTGACCGAGAAGCTTTCTTT
- | TRBJ2-4 | TRBV5-4 | - | CASSEQGPLAKNIQYF | TGTGCCAGCAGTGAACAAGGACCCCTAGCCAAAAACATTCAGTACTTC
many | TRBJ1-6 | TRBV6-1 | - | CASRSGVHHNSPLHF | TGTGCCAGCAGGAGCGGGGTTCACCATAATTCACCCCTCCACTTT
- | TRBJ1-1 | TRBV9 | - | CASSVAAQGGTEAFF | TGTGCCAGCAGCGTAGCGGCCCAGGGTGGGACTGAAGCTTTCTTT
many | TRBJ2-1 | TRBV7-9 | - | CASSPGIPRDEQFF | TGTGCCAGCAGCCCCGGGATCCCGAGGGATGAGCAGTTCTTC
many | TRBJ2-2 | TRBV29-1 | - | CSVQAVDTGELFF | TGCAGCGTGCAAGCGGTGGATACCGGGGAGCTGTTTTTT
- | TRBJ1-5 | TRBV6-2/TRBV6-3 | TRBD1 | CASRSDRGDYSNQPQHF | TGTGCCAGCAGATCGGACAGGGGCGATTATAGCAATCAGCCCCAGCATTTT
many | TRBJ2-4 | TRBV12-3/TRBV12-4 | TRBD2 | CASTLGLAVPIQYF | TGTGCCAGCACCCTGGGACTAGCGGTTCCCATTCAGTACTTC
many | TRBJ1-5 | TRBV7-8 | TRBD1 | CASSTRQGLDSNQPQHF | TGTGCCAGCAGCACTAGACAGGGGCTGGACAGCAATCAGCCCCAGCATTTT
many | TRBJ1-1 | TRBV5-1 | TRBD1 | CASSLLGQGWNTEAFF | TGCGCCAGCAGCTTACTGGGACAGGGCTGGAACACTGAAGCTTTCTTT
- | TRBJ2-5 | TRBV5-4 | TRBD1 | CASSGGQGQRETQYF | TGTGCCAGCAGCGGAGGACAGGGACAAAGGGAGACCCAGTACTTC
many | TRBJ1-4 | TRBV4-1 | - | CASSQGRGSFEKLFF | TGCGCCAGCAGCCAAGGACGGGGGAGCTTTGAAAAACTGTTTTTT
many | TRBJ2-7 | TRBV3-1 | - | CASSPRGPSSYEQYF | TGTGCCAGCAGCCCGCGGGGACCGAGCTCCTACGAGCAGTACTTC
many | TRBJ2-2 | TRBV5-1 | TRBD1 | CASSPGTDSNTGELFF | TGCGCCAGCAGCCCAGGGACAGACTCGAACACCGGGGAGCTGTTTTTT
- | TRBJ2-3 | TRBV20-1 | TRBD2 | CSARTSGTADTQYF | TGCAGTGCTAGGACTAGCGGGACGGCGGATACGCAGTATTTT
many | TRBJ2-1 | TRBV12-3/TRBV12-4 | - | CASSFGGDSYNEQFF | TGTGCCAGCAGTTTTGGGGGAGACTCCTACAATGAGCAGTTCTTC
many | TRBJ1-6 | TRBV7-9 | - | CASSLDGRVDSPLHF | TGTGCCAGCAGCTTAGACGGCAGGGTGGATTCACCCCTCCACTTT
few | TRBJ1-1 | TRBV29-1 | - | CSVHAGGADTEAFF | TGCAGCGTTCACGCCGGGGGCGCGGACACTGAAGCTTTCTTT
- | TRBJ2-7 | TRBV20-1 | - | CSAIKAGRLILSSYEQYF | TGCAGTGCTATCAAGGCGGGACGATTGATCTTGAGCTCCTACGAGCAGTACTTC
many | TRBJ1-1 | TRBV29-1 | - | CSVGAGVATEAFF | TGCAGCGTTGGGGCGGGGGTTGCAACTGAAGCTTTCTTT
few | TRBJ2-3 | TRBV20-1 | TRBD2 | CSARDGAGGSDTQYF | TGCAGTGCTAGAGATGGAGCGGGGGGCTCAGATACGCAGTATTTT
many | TRBJ2-1 | TRBV7-3 | TRBD2 | CASSSNSGGAINEQFF | TGTGCCAGCAGCTCCAATAGCGGGGGGGCTATCAATGAGCAGTTCTTC